What follows are 24 T cell receptor beta chains derived from one specimen sequenced in a study of blood T cell repertoires in COVID-19. Assay used: immunoSEQ multiplex PCR; TCRdb lists only in-frame clones, some missing. In the table there are roughly 160,000 clones, 83% of which are singletons. Sequencing was done on a sample of peripheral blood. Receptors were obtained from a woman aged 80 or older with acute or convalescent COVID-19.

The rearrangement joins TRBV27 to TRBJ2-7; the match to TRBD2 covers 11 bases. Germline lookup yields CDR1 MNHEY and CDR2 SMNVEV (reference sequence). With V trimmed by 5 bases and J by 6 bases, 9 bases remained unmatched. The CDR3 is 15 amino acids. The CDR3 sequence is CASSPITSGRGEQYF. DNA of the CDR3: TGTGCCAGCAGTCCTATTACTAGCGGGAGAGGCGAGCAGTACTTC.

The genes are TRBV25-1 and TRBJ1-6; unclear D gene. Germline-derived CDR1 and CDR2 are MGHDK and SYGVNS. The CDR3 spans 14 residues. Between the trimmed V and J ends, which lost 5 bases and 9 bases, there was a span of 14 bases. This CDR3 reads CASSNLKEGSPLHF. DNA of the CDR3: TGTGCCAGCAGTAACCTTAAGGAGGGTTCACCCCTCCACTTT.

The J gene is TRBJ1-4, the V gene TRBV14; maybe TRBD1 (5 bases). CDR1 is SGHDN and CDR2 is FVKESK in the germline V gene. The CDR3 is 17 amino acids. V was clipped by 0 bases and J by 8 bases, with 19 bases between them. CDR3 nucleotide sequence: TGTGCCAGCAGCCAAGATCGTCGCTCCGGGGGAGGCGAAAAACTGTTTTTT. This encodes CASSQDRRSGGGEKLFF.

This sequence joins TRBV6-6 and TRBJ2-7; no definite D call. V was pared by 6 bases and J by 0 bases, with 9 bases between. This CDR3 has 13 amino acids. Germline CDR1 MNHNY, CDR2 SVGAGI (reference sequence). CDR3 region: CASRSPGSYEQYF. DNA of the CDR3: TGTGCCAGCAGGTCACCGGGCTCCTACGAGCAGTACTTC.

This sequence joins TRBV9 and TRBJ1-2, with TRBD1 matching 8 bases. The length of the CDR3 is 16 residues. The V gene's germline CDR1 is SGDLS and CDR2 YYNGEE. Unmatched junction bases numbered 8, after V lost 0 bases and J lost 4 bases. The CDR3 reads CASSVGGQGGRYGYTF. The CDR3 DNA reads TGTGCCAGCAGCGTAGGTGGACAGGGCGGGCGCTATGGCTACACCTTC.

This chain connects TRBV20-1 to TRBJ1-1, with D tentatively TRBD1 (6 bases). The V gene lost 6 bases and the J gene lost 8 bases, with 13 bases spanning the gap. In germline, CDR1 is DFQATT, CDR2 SNEGSKA (reference sequence). The CDR3 extends over 11 amino acids. The CDR3 nucleotides are TGCAGTGCCTATGATGGGACAGAAGCTTTCTTT. Protein product: CSAYDGTEAFF.

The gene calls are TRBV2 and TRBJ1-1; D call uncertain. The V gene lost 8 bases and the J gene lost 4 bases, with 17 bases spanning the gap. The CDR3 totals 14 residues. Germline CDR1 reads SNHLY; CDR2 reads FYNNEI. CDR3 bases: TGTGCCAGCGGTCTGAGCAGCGAGTCCACTGAAGCTTTCTTT. Its translation is CASGLSSESTEAFF.

The CDR3 bases are TGTGCCAGCAGTGATCACAATCGTCGGGACTTAGCCTCCGAGACCCAGTACTTC. Amino acids: CASSDHNRRDLASETQYF. This sequence joins TRBV25-1 and TRBJ2-5; a possible D gene is TRBD2 (6 bases). V was pared by 3 bases and J by 5 bases, with 25 bases between. From germline, CDR1 is MGHDK and CDR2 SYGVNS. The CDR3 extends over 18 amino acids.

This chain uses TRBV19 with TRBJ2-7, with D tentatively TRBD2 (6 bases). This CDR3 contains 14 residues. The germline gives CDR1 LNHDA, CDR2 SQIVND (reference sequence). The V and J ends lost 0 bases and 2 bases respectively, with 8 bases between them. CDR3 protein: CASSIDGGTYEQYF. CDR3 bases: TGTGCCAGTAGTATAGATGGGGGGACCTACGAGCAGTACTTC.

This chain links TRBV10-3 with TRBJ1-4, with a tentative D call TRBD1 (6 bases). The germline CDR1 and CDR2 sequences are ENHRY and SYGVKD. The CDR3 is 13 residues long. V gave up 5 bases and J gave up 8 bases, with 12 bases separating them. The CDR3: CAISTGHDEKLFF. The CDR3 DNA reads TGTGCCATCAGTACAGGGCACGACGAAAAACTGTTTTTT.

V gene TRBV7-2 combines with J gene TRBJ1-1, with 8 nucleotides matching TRBD1. Trimming at V came to 2 bases and at J to 10 bases, leaving 6 bases not matched to a gene. The germline CDR1 and CDR2 sequences are SGHTA and FQGNSA. The CDR3 runs to 13 residues. CDR3 protein: CASSLRHRGLAFF. CDR3 nucleotides: TGTGCCAGCAGCTTAAGGCACAGGGGGTTAGCTTTCTTT.

The gene calls are TRBV28 and TRBJ2-3; 7 bases agree with TRBD1. The CDR3 has 16 residues. The germline V gene encodes CDR1 MDHEN and CDR2 SYDVKM. Trimming cost V 6 bases and J 1 base; bases outside gene matches: 10. The CDR3: CASSRNRGQGTDTQYF. CDR3 nucleotide sequence: TGTGCCAGCAGCCGGAACAGGGGTCAGGGCACAGATACGCAGTATTTT.

V gene TRBV7-2 combines with J gene TRBJ2-5; D is perhaps TRBD1 (5 bases). V lost 1 base, J lost 7 bases, and 16 bases lay in between. Germline values: CDR1 SGHTA, CDR2 FQGNSA. This CDR3 is built from 15 residues. CDR3: CASSLGTGNIGTQYF. The CDR3 DNA is TGTGCCAGCAGCTTAGGCACAGGAAATATCGGGACCCAGTACTTC. Full variable domain (remainder filled in from reference TRBV7-2 and TRBJ2-5): GAGVSQSPSNKVTEKGKDVELRCDPISGHTALYWYRQSLGQGLEFLIYFQGNSAPDKSGLPSDRFSAERTGGSVSTLTIQRTQQEDSAVYLCASSLGTGNIGTQYFGPGTRLLVL.

The chain joins TRBV7-3 to TRBJ2-5, with D perhaps matching TRBD2 (6 bases). This CDR3 comprises 15 residues. Germline CDR1 SGHTA, CDR2 FQGTGA. V was trimmed by 1 base and J by 5 bases, leaving 14 bases between them. CDR3 loop: CASSLSGGSEETQYF. The CDR3 DNA is TGTGCCAGCAGCTTAAGTGGGGGGTCGGAGGAGACCCAGTACTTC.

CDR3 nucleotides: TGTGCCAGCAGCTTACCACGAGGGACTGAGTCCTACGAGCAGTACTTC. This translates into CASSLPRGTESYEQYF. The chain joins TRBV7-9 to TRBJ2-7, with a tentative D call TRBD2 (6 bases). The CDR3 runs 16 residues. V was clipped by 2 bases and J by 1 base, with 15 bases between them. CDR1 and CDR2 from the germline V gene are SEHNR and FQNEAQ (reference sequence).

The V gene is TRBV4-1, the J gene TRBJ1-2; 7 positions match TRBD1. V lost 1 base, J lost 6 bases, and 8 bases stayed unmatched. Germline loops: CDR1 MGHRA, CDR2 YSYEKL. The CDR3 has 15 amino acids. The CDR3 here is CASSQGPGGTNGYTF. As DNA, the CDR3 is TGCGCCAGCAGCCAAGGCCCAGGGGGGACGAATGGCTACACCTTC.

The chain couples TRBV4-1 to TRBJ2-1; 7 bases are a match to TRBD2. The V gene's germline CDR1 is MGHRA and CDR2 YSYEKL. CDR3 size: 14 residues. With V trimmed by 1 base and J by 10 bases, 7 bases remained unmatched. CDR3 DNA sequence: TGCGCCAGCAGCCAAGCGCCCGGGACTAAAGAGCAGTTCTTC. Encoded protein: CASSQAPGTKEQFF.

J is TRBJ2-5 and V is TRBV24-1; tentative D call: TRBD1 (5 bases). Per the germline V gene, CDR1 is KGHDR and CDR2 is SFDVKD. This CDR3 has 14 amino acids. The ends were cut back, 2 bases at V and 5 bases at J, with 11 bases in the middle. CDR3 DNA sequence: TGTGCCACCAGTGATTGGGGTCCAGGGGAGACCCAGTACTTC. Translation gives CATSDWGPGETQYF.

The rearrangement uses TRBV2 and TRBJ1-1, with a possible D match to TRBD1 (5 bases). The CDR3 contains 14 residues. In germline, CDR1 is SNHLY, CDR2 FYNNEI. Trimming pared 0 bases from V and 7 bases from J, leaving 12 bases between. CDR3: CASSEALGGVEAFF. CDR3 bases: TGTGCCAGCAGTGAAGCGTTGGGGGGTGTTGAAGCTTTCTTT.

In its sample, this clone was seen a few times. The same CDR3 can be traced to other DNA sequences in this sample. V gene TRBV5-1 combines with J gene TRBJ2-5, with 11 bases aligning to TRBD1. The CDR3 sequence is 13 residues long. The V and J ends lost 3 bases and 7 bases, in that order; junction bases with no gene match: 2. Germline-derived CDR1 and CDR2 are SGHRS and YFSETQ. CDR3 sequence reads: CASSSGQGGTQYF. The CDR3 nucleotides read TGCGCCAGCAGCTCGGGACAGGGGGGGACCCAGTACTTC.

The CDR3 region has the DNA TGTGCCAGCAGCCACGTCTCCGAGCAGTACTTC. It codes for CASSHVSEQYF. The V call is TRBV3-1 (or the pseudogene TRBV3-2), the J call TRBJ2-7; D remains unclear. The germline gives CDR1 LGHDT, CDR2 YNNKEL (reference sequence). The CDR3 sequence is 11 residues long. The V end lost 3 bases, the J end lost 6 bases, and 6 bases lay between the germline ends.

In DNA, the CDR3 is TGCGCCAGCAGCTTGGCCGGGAGGGCAGATACGCAGTATTTT. The encoded protein is CASSLAGRADTQYF. The V call is TRBV5-1, the J call TRBJ2-3; TRBD2 agrees at 8 bases. Germline CDR1 reads SGHRS; CDR2 reads YFSETQ. V was pared by 0 bases and J by 4 bases, with 1 base of the junction left unmatched. This CDR3 contains 14 residues.

Only one count was recorded for this clone. CDR3 nucleotides: TGCGCCAGCAGCCACGGGGGAGGAGAAAAACTGTTTTTT. Translated, it gives CASSHGGGEKLFF. This chain connects TRBV4-3 to TRBJ1-4; perhaps TRBD1 as D (5 bases). The CDR3 is 13 amino acids. Trimming stripped 3 bases from V and 8 bases from J, with 10 bases between. Germline V gene lookup returns CDR1 LGHNA and CDR2 YSLEER.

The chain carries TRBV5-5 and TRBJ2-7; no definite D call. V lost 4 bases and J lost 0, with 8 bases in between. In germline, CDR1 is SGHKS, CDR2 YYEKEE (reference sequence). The CDR3 length is 13 residues. The CDR3 DNA reads TGTGCCAGCAGCCCCTCCCTCTCCTACGAGCAGTACTTC. This sequence encodes CASSPSLSYEQYF.